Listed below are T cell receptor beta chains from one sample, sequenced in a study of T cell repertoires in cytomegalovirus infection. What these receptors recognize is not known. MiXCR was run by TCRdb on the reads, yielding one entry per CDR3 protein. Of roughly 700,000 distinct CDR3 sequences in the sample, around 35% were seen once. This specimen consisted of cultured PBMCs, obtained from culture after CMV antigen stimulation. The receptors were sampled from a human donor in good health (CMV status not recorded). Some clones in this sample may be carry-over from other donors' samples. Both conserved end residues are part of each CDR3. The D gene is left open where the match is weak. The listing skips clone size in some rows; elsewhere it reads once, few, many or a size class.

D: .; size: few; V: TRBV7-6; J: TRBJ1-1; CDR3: CASSPIYTEAFF; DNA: TGTGCCAGCAGCCCAATATACACTGAAGCTTTCTTT
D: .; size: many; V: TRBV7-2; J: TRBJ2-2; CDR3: CASSPRQFSGELFF; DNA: TGTGCCAGCAGCCCACGTCAGTTCTCCGGGGAGCTGTTTTTT
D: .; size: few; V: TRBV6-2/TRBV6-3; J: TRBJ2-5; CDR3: CASSLDEGDEETQYF; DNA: TGTGCCAGCAGTTTGGACGAAGGTGACGAAGAGACCCAGTACTTC
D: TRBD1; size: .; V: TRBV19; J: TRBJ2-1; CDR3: CASSANRGGEQFF; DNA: TGTGCCAGTAGTGCCAACAGGGGCGGTGAGCAGTTCTTC
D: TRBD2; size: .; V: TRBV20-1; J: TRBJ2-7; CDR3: CSASAPGLVAYEQYF; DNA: TGCAGTGCTAGCGCGCCGGGACTAGTGGCCTACGAGCAGTACTTC
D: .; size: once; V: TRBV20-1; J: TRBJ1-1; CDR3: CSARTLGQNTEAFF; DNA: TGCAGTGCAAGAACCCTGGGACAGAACACTGAAGCTTTCTTT
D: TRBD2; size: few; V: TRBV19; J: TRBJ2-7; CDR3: CASKSGGPGEQYF; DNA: TGTGCCAGTAAATCGGGAGGGCCGGGCGAGCAGTACTTC
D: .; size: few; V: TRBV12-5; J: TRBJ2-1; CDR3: CASGLVPYEQFF; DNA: TGTGCTAGTGGTTTGGTACCTTATGAGCAGTTCTTC
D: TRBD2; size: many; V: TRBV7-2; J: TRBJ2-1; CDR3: CASRIAGGTSGSSEQFF; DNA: TGTGCCAGCAGGATAGCCGGTGGGACTAGCGGGAGCTCTGAGCAGTTCTTC
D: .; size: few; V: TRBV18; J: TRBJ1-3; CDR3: CASSPGRVPSGNTIYF; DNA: TGTGCCAGCTCACCAGGCAGGGTACCCTCTGGAAACACCATATATTTT